This TCR beta chain stems from a study of blood T cell repertoires in COVID-19. The overall study: In each case, the material was cDNA or gDNA derived from T cells, B-cell-depleted T cells, or PBMCs.

Trimming took off 6 bases at V and 3 bases at J, with 14 bases between the two ends. This CDR3 spans 15 amino acids. Germline V gene sequence: CDR1 SNHLY, CDR2 FYNNEI. Original data processing: Cell counts per sample came from amplifying reference gene primers. Repertoires were generated with immunoSEQ multiplex PCR, while TCRdb's copy carries only in-frame clones and drops some. The V and J calls and clone size were taken over from that table, and D and trimming were inferred from the DNA. The table shows 55,000 to 90,000 clones, with more than 90% occurring only once. This sequence originates from a human donor with active COVID-19. The donor label of this sample is uncertain. V and J are TRBV2 and TRBJ1-4; D might be TRBD1 (6 bases). The sequenced sample was peripheral blood. This chain's CDR3 is CASRSGVTPNEKLFF. The CDR3 DNA reads as TGTGCCAGCAGATCAGGGGTTACCCCTAATGAAAAACTGTTTTTT.